These 32 T cell receptor beta chains share one sample of origin, sequenced in a study of T-cell reconstitution after alpha-beta-depleted transplantation in children. Unique molecular identifiers were incorporated during preparation of the TCRbeta library. MiXCR, run by TCRdb on the PCR reads, gives a single entry per CDR3 protein. The data hold 350,000 to 450,000 distinct CDR3 sequences, with about 20% observed a single time. Sequences were derived from PBMCs from the stem cell graft donor, sampled from the stem cell graft. Receptors originate from a human donor who donated a stem cell graft to a child with acute myeloid leukemia.

The chain has TRBV15 and TRBJ1-2; D ambiguous. Trimming shortened V by 3 bases and J by 4 bases, and 9 bases separated the two germline ends. Germline V gives CDR1 LNHNV, CDR2 YYDKDF (reference sequence). The CDR3 runs to 13 residues. The chain's CDR3 is CATSRFSSYGYTF. As DNA, the CDR3 is TGTGCCACCAGCAGGTTTTCGAGCTATGGCTACACCTTC.

CDR3 coding DNA: TGTGCCAGCAGCCAAAAGATGCGCAGCCAGGGAAGCACAGATACGCAGTATTTT. Encoded protein: CASSQKMRSQGSTDTQYF. This sequence joins TRBV3-1 and TRBJ2-3, with a possible D match to TRBD1 (5 bases). CDR1 LGHDT and CDR2 YNNKEL come from the germline V gene (reference sequence). The CDR3 covers 18 residues. V was clipped by 2 bases and J by 0 bases, with 18 bases between them.

The genes are TRBV25-1 and TRBJ2-2; possibly TRBD2 for D (6 bases). The CDR3 totals 17 residues. V lost 5 bases to trimming and J lost 0 bases, with 16 bases between them. Germline V gene data show CDR1 as MGHDK and CDR2 as SYGVNS. The CDR3 sequence is CASSRSGTGANTGELFF. CDR3 DNA sequence: TGTGCCAGCAGTAGATCCGGGACGGGGGCGAACACCGGGGAGCTGTTTTTT.

This clonotype was recorded only once. The chain couples TRBV10-1 to TRBJ2-7, with D perhaps assigned TRBD1 or TRBD2 (6 bases each). This CDR3 has 14 residues. V was trimmed by 3 bases and J by 4 bases, leaving 13 bases between them. Germline CDR1 is WNHNN and CDR2 is SYGVQD (reference sequence). This CDR3 reads CASSDGGLKYEQYF. The CDR3 coding sequence is TGCGCCAGCAGTGATGGGGGGCTCAAGTACGAGCAGTACTTC.

This clonotype came up a few times. The chain couples TRBV18 to TRBJ1-2; the D gene is possibly TRBD1 (5 bases). CDR1 is KGHSH, CDR2 LQKENI, per germline. Trimming pared 2 bases from V and 6 bases from J, leaving 10 bases between. This CDR3 has 13 amino acids. The CDR3 nucleotides are TGTGCCAGCTCACCAATAGCGGGGGATGGCTACACCTTC. This encodes CASSPIAGDGYTF.

The rearrangement links TRBV7-9 to TRBJ2-7; D remains unclear. This CDR3 region has 12 residues. Between the trimmed V and J ends, which lost 2 bases and 6 bases, there was a span of 8 bases. CDR1 is SEHNR, CDR2 FQNEAQ, per germline (reference sequence). CDR3 in amino acids: CASSLRSAEQYF. The CDR3 nucleotides read TGTGCCAGCAGCTTACGGTCCGCCGAGCAGTACTTC.

This clonotype occurred a few times. V and J are TRBV10-2 and TRBJ2-7, with D maybe TRBD2 (5 bases). The V end was cut by 3 bases, the J end by 2 bases, with 14 bases between. Germline CDR1 and CDR2: WSHSY and SAAADI. CDR3 length: 15 amino acids. CDR3 bases: TGCGCCAGCAGTGATTTCGGACTGGGGACCTACGAGCAGTACTTC. Residues: CASSDFGLGTYEQYF.

The sample holds a few counts of this clonotype. J is TRBJ2-3 and V is TRBV4-2; 8 bases align to TRBD1. The CDR3 length is 17 residues. V lost 3 bases, J lost 3 bases, and 11 bases stayed unmatched. Germline V CDR1 and CDR2: LGHNA, YNFKEQ. Written as DNA, the CDR3 is TGTGCCAGCAGCCAGACCACAGGGGGAGGTGGTACAGATACGCAGTATTTT. This gives the protein CASSQTTGGGGTDTQYF.

This clonotype came up a few times. The CDR3 here is CSAKVEGLWRETQYF. The DNA for the CDR3 is TGCAGTGCTAAAGTTGAGGGGCTTTGGCGAGAGACCCAGTACTTC. The rearrangement links TRBV20-1 to TRBJ2-5; D tentatively fits TRBD1 or TRBD2 (5 bases each). With 4 bases removed from V and 4 bases from J, the gap between germline ends came to 19 bases. Germline V lookup: CDR1 DFQATT, CDR2 SNEGSKA (reference sequence). This CDR3 spans 15 amino acids.

The chain carries TRBV2 and TRBJ2-3; D call uncertain. CDR3 size: 13 residues. Germline V gives CDR1 SNHLY, CDR2 FYNNEI. Trimming stripped 8 bases from V and 2 bases from J, with 11 bases between. The chain's CDR3 is CASAFGYTDTQYF. CDR3 bases: TGTGCCAGCGCTTTTGGTTACACAGATACGCAGTATTTT.

This chain uses TRBV29-1 with TRBJ2-1, with 11 positions matching TRBD1. Germline loops: CDR1 SQVTM, CDR2 ANQGSEA. The CDR3 runs 14 residues. With V trimmed by 3 bases and J by 3 bases, 1 base remained unmatched. The CDR3, as DNA: TGCAGCGTTGACGGGACAGGGGGCTACAATGAGCAGTTCTTC. It codes for CSVDGTGGYNEQFF.

The V gene is TRBV9, the J gene TRBJ2-2; D gene ambiguous. CDR1 is SGDLS and CDR2 is YYNGEE in the germline V gene. This CDR3 has 14 amino acids. V lost 0 bases and J 4 bases, leaving 7 bases between the germline ends. CDR3 residues: CASSVELTTGELFF. As DNA, the CDR3 is TGTGCCAGCAGCGTAGAACTGACCACCGGGGAGCTGTTTTTT.

The J gene is TRBJ1-1, the V gene TRBV29-1; TRBD1 matches 8 bases. The CDR3 is 13 residues long. Germline V gives CDR1 SQVTM, CDR2 ANQGSEA. The J segment lost 2 bases and the V segment lost 4 bases, leaving 3 bases of the junction unmatched. CDR3 in DNA: TGCAGCGTTGTAGGGACAGGTAACACTGAAGCTTTCTTT. As protein: CSVVGTGNTEAFF.

This clonotype came up a few times. The chain uses TRBV5-4 and TRBJ2-1; D tentatively reads TRBD1 or TRBD2 (5 bases each). V dropped 2 bases and J dropped 7 bases, with 10 bases sitting between them. Germline-derived CDR1 and CDR2 are SGHNT and YYREEE (reference sequence). The CDR3 is made up of 13 amino acids. The CDR3 region is CASSFVEGNEQFF. CDR3 sequence (DNA): TGTGCCAGCAGCTTCGTCGAGGGGAATGAGCAGTTCTTC.

This clonotype showed up just a few times. J is TRBJ2-1 and V is TRBV5-6; the D is unclear. Trimming shortened V by 1 base and J by 0 bases, and 8 bases separated the two germline ends. The CDR3 loop spans 15 amino acids. Germline V gene data show CDR1 as SGHDT and CDR2 as YYEEEE. Written as DNA, the CDR3 is TGTGCCAGCAGCTTGTTACTTCCCTCCTACAATGAGCAGTTCTTC. Its translation is CASSLLLPSYNEQFF.

CDR3 sequence (DNA): TGTGCCAGCAGTCGCCGACAGGCAAATTTTGGGGAGCAGTTCTTC. Translating gives CASSRRQANFGEQFF. The rearrangement links TRBV12-3 or TRBV12-4 to TRBJ2-1, with D perhaps TRBD1 (6 bases). Trimming took 5 bases from V and 10 from J, leaving 21 bases between them. The CDR3 runs to 15 residues.

The chain carries TRBV20-1 and TRBJ2-7; tentatively, D is TRBD2 (7 bases). Germline assignment: CDR1 DFQATT and CDR2 SNEGSKA (reference sequence). This CDR3 has 13 residues. Between the trimmed V and J ends, which lost 6 bases and 4 bases, there was a span of 16 bases. The CDR3 nucleotides read TGCAGTGCAGGGGCGGGGGCCGAATACGAGCAGTACTTC. As protein: CSAGAGAEYEQYF.

The chain employs TRBV6-6 and TRBJ2-7; TRBD2 might be the D (6 bases). This CDR3 spans 12 amino acids. Trimming cost V 8 bases and J 2 bases, with 10 bases left between them. Germline CDR1 MNHNY, CDR2 SVGAGI (reference sequence). Here the CDR3 reads CASRDWTYEQYF. The CDR3 DNA is TGTGCCAGCCGGGACTGGACCTACGAGCAGTACTTC.

This clonotype was seen at least ten times. The V gene is TRBV20-1, the J gene TRBJ2-1; either TRBD1 or TRBD2 may supply D (6 bases each). Trimming pared 5 bases from V and 6 bases from J, leaving 14 bases between. Germline assignment: CDR1 DFQATT and CDR2 SNEGSKA (reference sequence). The CDR3 spans 13 residues. The CDR3, as DNA: TGCAGTGCTTGGGAGGACAGAAGCAATGAGCAGTTCTTC. The encoded protein is CSAWEDRSNEQFF.

The V and J genes are TRBV29-1 and TRBJ2-3; D call uncertain. This CDR3 contains 13 residues. Germline V gives CDR1 SQVTM, CDR2 ANQGSEA. Between the trimmed V and J ends, which lost 4 bases and 1 base, there was a span of 9 bases. The chain's CDR3 is CSVGPIGTDTQYF. As DNA, the CDR3 is TGCAGCGTTGGGCCTATAGGCACAGATACGCAGTATTTT.

This clonotype appeared many times. The chain is built from TRBV9 and TRBJ2-3, with D perhaps being TRBD1 or TRBD2 (5 bases each). CDR1 is SGDLS and CDR2 is YYNGEE in the germline V gene. V was shortened by 2 bases and J by 2 bases, with 12 bases between the two germline ends. The CDR3 runs 15 residues. CDR3 residues: CASSVRDEYTDTQYF. The CDR3 DNA reads TGTGCCAGCAGCGTCCGGGACGAATACACAGATACGCAGTATTTT. The whole variable domain, remainder taken from reference TRBV9 and TRBJ2-3, is DSGVTQTPKHLITATGQRVTLRCSPRSGDLSVYWYQQSLDQGLQFLIQYYNGEERAKGNILERFSAQQFPDLHSELNLSSLELGDSALYFCASSVRDEYTDTQYFGPGTRLTVL.

The table lists this clonotype with a few counts. The chain recombines TRBV12-3 or TRBV12-4 with TRBJ1-5; TRBD1 might be the D (5 bases). CDR3 length: 13 residues. V lost 5 bases and J 4 bases, leaving 9 bases between the germline ends. The CDR3 loop is CASSEQENQPQHF. The CDR3 region has the DNA TGTGCCAGCAGTGAACAGGAAAATCAGCCCCAGCATTTT.

This clonotype was counted between two and nine times. This chain links TRBV12-3 or TRBV12-4 with TRBJ2-1; 11 bases line up with TRBD2. CDR3 length equals 17 residues. The V segment lost 0 bases and the J segment 6 bases; nucleotides outside the gene matches: 7. In DNA form, the CDR3 reads TGTGCCAGCAGTTTAGCGCTTCTAGCGGGAGGCAGCAATGAGCAGTTCTTC. This translates into CASSLALLAGGSNEQFF.

This clonotype was picked up a small number of times. The V gene is TRBV3-1, the J gene TRBJ1-1; D is unresolved. This CDR3 region has 14 residues. Per the germline V gene, CDR1 is LGHDT and CDR2 is YNNKEL (reference sequence). Trimming pared 0 bases from V and 1 base from J, leaving 6 bases between. CDR3 sequence: CASSQDKGNTEAFF. CDR3 DNA: TGTGCCAGCAGCCAAGATAAGGGGAACACTGAAGCTTTCTTT. The full variable domain, rest sourced from reference TRBV3-1 and TRBJ1-1, is DTAVSQTPKYLVTQMGNDKSIKCEQNLGHDTMYWYKQDSKKFLKIMFSYNNKELIINETVPNRFSPKSPDKAHLNLHINSLELGDSAVYFCASSQDKGNTEAFFGQGTRLTVV.

The chain recombines TRBV4-1 with TRBJ2-7; TRBD2 is a possible D gene (6 bases). CDR1 and CDR2 from the germline V gene are MGHRA and YSYEKL. V gave up 1 base and J gave up 4 bases, with 17 bases separating them. CDR3 size: 16 residues. The CDR3 coding sequence is TGCGCCAGCAGCCAAGGGTCGGCGGGACTTCTATACGAGCAGTACTTC. Amino acids: CASSQGSAGLLYEQYF.

This chain joins TRBV4-1 and TRBJ1-4; a weak D match, TRBD1 (5 bases). Germline CDR1 reads MGHRA; CDR2 reads YSYEKL. There are 21 residues in the CDR3. V gave up 0 bases and J gave up 2 bases, with 25 bases separating them. The CDR3 loop reads CASSQEIQRWGDWQTNEKLFF. The CDR3 DNA follows: TGCGCCAGCAGCCAAGAGATTCAACGGTGGGGGGATTGGCAGACTAATGAAAAACTGTTTTTT.

This chain joins TRBV3-1 and TRBJ2-7; the match to TRBD2 covers 9 bases. Per the germline V gene, CDR1 is LGHDT and CDR2 is YNNKEL (reference sequence). The CDR3 covers 16 residues. Trimming took 4 bases from V and 6 from J; bases not matched to a gene: 13. DNA of the CDR3: TGTGCCAGCAGCCTGAGTAGCGGGAGACTGATGGGCGAGCAGTACTTC. It specifies CASSLSSGRLMGEQYF.

In its sample, this clonotype was seen a few times. The chain employs TRBV30 and TRBJ2-7, with TRBD1 matching over 7 bases. The CDR3 runs to 14 residues. J gave up 0 bases and V 2 bases, and 4 bases lay outside the gene matches. Germline V gene data show CDR1 as GTSNPN and CDR2 as SVGIG (reference sequence). CDR3 coding DNA: TGTGCCTGGAGTAAGTGGGACAGCTCCTACGAGCAGTACTTC. Protein product: CAWSKWDSSYEQYF.

This clonotype has a handful of counts. This chain uses TRBV5-1 with TRBJ2-3; 8 bases match TRBD1. CDR1 is SGHRS, CDR2 YFSETQ, per germline. This CDR3 is 13 amino acids long. Trimming took 0 bases from V and 14 from J; bases not matched to a gene: 8. The CDR3 sequence is CASSLDPGQDRYF. The DNA of the CDR3 is TGCGCCAGCAGCTTGGACCCGGGACAGGATCGGTATTTT.

The chain recombines TRBV5-1 with TRBJ2-1, with 9 bases aligning to TRBD2. Germline V gene data show CDR1 as SGHRS and CDR2 as YFSETQ. V gave up 7 bases and J gave up 0 bases; unmatched junction bases: 17. CDR3 length equals 19 residues. The CDR3 reads CASYHSGRDLGFSYNEQFF. The CDR3 bases are TGCGCCAGCTACCATAGCGGGAGAGACCTTGGATTCTCCTACAATGAGCAGTTCTTC.

This clonotype was recorded many times. The chain couples TRBV12-3 or TRBV12-4 to TRBJ1-1; D unresolved. This CDR3 has 14 amino acids. The ends were cut back, 2 bases at V and 3 bases at J, with 10 bases in the middle. CDR3 sequence (DNA): TGTGCCAGCAGTTTAATCGGGGAAGACACTGAAGCTTTCTTT. This encodes CASSLIGEDTEAFF.

The chain is built from TRBV7-2 and TRBJ1-1; 7 bases map to TRBD1. The germline V gene has CDR1 SGHTA and CDR2 FQGNSA. J lost 4 bases, V lost 3 bases, and 11 bases had no gene match. The CDR3 is 16 residues long. CDR3 nucleotide sequence: TGTGCCAGCAGCTTGGCCTACAGGGGTTTGAGCACTGAAGCTTTCTTT. Translated: CASSLAYRGLSTEAFF.